The TCR beta chain described here comes from a study of T cell changes during pregnancy in multiple sclerosis. Sequencing was performed with immunoSEQ multiplex PCR; in TCRdb, only in-frame clones are kept and a portion is missing. The table shows 91,000 or so clones, with almost 95% occurring only once. Sample: peripheral blood, taken after pregnancy. This clonotype was sampled from a female donor with multiple sclerosis, enrolled in a pregnancy study.

CDR3 amino acids: CASSAGTVTEAFF. DNA of the CDR3: TGTGCCAGCAGTGCCGGGACAGTGACTGAAGCTTTCTTT. The rearrangement uses TRBV25-1 and TRBJ1-1; 7 bases map to TRBD1. This CDR3 comprises 13 residues. Germline loops: CDR1 MGHDK, CDR2 SYGVNS. V shed 4 bases, J shed 5 bases, and the junction held 4 bases outside the gene matches.